A single sample gave rise to the 15 T cell receptor beta chains below, sequenced in a study of blood T cell repertoires in COVID-19. Here immunoSEQ multiplex PCR was the method, and the copy in TCRdb shows in-frame clones only, minus some. Counted here are around 89,000 clones, 70% to 90% occurring once; the ten biggest clones make up 0.47%. Sequences were obtained from peripheral blood. The receptors were gathered from a man between 60 and 70 years old with acute or convalescent COVID-19.

CDR3 in amino acids: CSVGGLTGDSGNTIYF. The CDR3 nucleotides are TGCAGCGTTGGGGGCCTGACAGGAGACTCTGGAAACACCATATATTTT. The rearrangement uses TRBV29-1 and TRBJ1-3, with TRBD1 as a possible D gene (6 bases). The CDR3 has 16 amino acids. Germline V gene data show CDR1 as SQVTM and CDR2 as ANQGSEA. The V end was cut by 4 bases, the J end by 0 bases, with 16 bases between.

The chain couples TRBV24-1 to TRBJ1-1; D is possibly TRBD1 (5 bases). V lost 9 bases, J lost 3 bases, and 10 bases lay in between. Germline V gene lookup returns CDR1 KGHDR and CDR2 SFDVKD. The CDR3 consists of 12 residues. CDR3 nucleotide sequence: TGTGCCACCCAGGGATGGGACACTGAAGCTTTCTTT. Translation gives CATQGWDTEAFF.

The gene calls are TRBV6-5 and TRBJ1-1; D uncertain. Germline V CDR1 and CDR2: MNHEY, SVGAGI. Trimming stripped 6 bases from V and 5 bases from J, with 16 bases between. The CDR3 extends over 14 amino acids. The CDR3 DNA is TGTGCCAGCAGCTCTACAGAGGGAAATACTGAAGCTTTCTTT. Amino acid sequence: CASSSTEGNTEAFF.

This clone was seen more than once but under ten times. This rearrangement joins TRBV23-1 to TRBJ1-5; tentatively, D is TRBD1 (5 bases). TRBV23-1 has ORF status, its function being uncertain. The germline V and J ends were trimmed by 6 bases and 7 bases, with 13 bases remaining between them. The length of the CDR3 is 13 residues. The CDR3 nucleotides read TGCGCCAGCAGCTCCCCGCAGGGACAGCCCCAGCATTTT. It yields the protein CASSSPQGQPQHF.

The V and J genes are TRBV5-8 and TRBJ1-5, with D possibly TRBD1 on 6 matching bases. V shed 4 bases and J shed 4 bases, with 15 bases lying between them. The CDR3 is made up of 15 amino acids. Germline V gives CDR1 SGHTS, CDR2 YDEGEE. CDR3 coding DNA: TGTGCCAGCAGCGCGACCGGGGGGCGGAATCAGCCCCAGCATTTT. Its protein is CASSATGGRNQPQHF.

The CDR3 loop reads CASSQRTSGARGSYNEQFF. CDR3 DNA sequence: TGCGCCAGCAGCCAGAGGACTAGCGGAGCGCGGGGCTCCTACAATGAGCAGTTCTTC. This chain uses TRBV4-1 with TRBJ2-1, with 10 bases lining up with TRBD2. This CDR3 has 19 residues. V dropped 3 bases and J dropped 0; count of bases not matched to a gene: 11. CDR1 and CDR2 from the germline V gene are MGHRA and YSYEKL.

The chain is built from TRBV12-3 or TRBV12-4 and TRBJ1-5; TRBD1 is a possible D gene (6 bases). There are 12 residues in the CDR3. Trimming stripped 6 bases from V and 7 bases from J, with 10 bases between. This chain's CDR3 is CASSFRGQPQHF. The CDR3 region has the DNA TGTGCCAGCAGCTTCAGGGGCCAGCCCCAGCATTTT.

The genes are TRBV5-6 and TRBJ1-2, with 8 bases lining up with TRBD1. Germline trimming cut 4 bases from V and 2 bases from J; bases unmatched to any gene: 7. The length of the CDR3 is 15 residues. In germline, CDR1 is SGHDT, CDR2 YYEEEE. CDR3 amino acids: CASSPRQGTNYGYTF. The DNA for the CDR3 is TGTGCCAGCAGCCCACGACAGGGGACAAACTATGGCTACACCTTC.

The rearrangement uses TRBV30 and TRBJ2-1; a weak D match, TRBD2 (5 bases). CDR3 size: 12 residues. The V end lost 0 bases, the J end lost 7 bases, and 7 bases lay between the germline ends. Germline CDR1 reads GTSNPN; CDR2 reads SVGIG (reference sequence). The CDR3 nucleotides are TGTGCCTGGAGTGTGAGGGATAATGAGCAGTTCTTC. It translates to CAWSVRDNEQFF.

V and J are TRBV6-5 and TRBJ1-2, with 7 positions matching TRBD1. The germline gives CDR1 MNHEY, CDR2 SVGAGI. This CDR3 region has 13 residues. The trim removed 10 bases at V and 4 bases at J, leaving 9 bases unmatched. Here the CDR3 reads CATFLRQGYGYTF. The CDR3 nucleotides read TGTGCCACCTTTCTTCGACAGGGCTATGGCTACACCTTC.

This chain joins TRBV7-9 and TRBJ1-4; 9 nucleotides match TRBD1. Germline CDR1 reads SEHNR; CDR2 reads FQNEAQ (reference sequence). V was clipped by 5 bases and J by 5 bases; unmatched bases: 9. This CDR3 comprises 16 residues. The CDR3: CASSPGQGPSNEKLFF. The CDR3 nucleotides read TGTGCCAGCAGCCCGGGACAGGGTCCCTCGAATGAAAAACTGTTTTTT.

The rearrangement uses TRBV5-1 and TRBJ2-5, with D tentatively TRBD2 (6 bases). This CDR3 is 14 amino acids long. Trimming took 4 bases from V and 0 from J, leaving 10 bases between them. Germline CDR1 and CDR2: SGHRS and YFSETQ. The CDR3 is CASSVGGYQETQYF. CDR3 nucleotides: TGCGCCAGCAGCGTCGGGGGTTACCAAGAGACCCAGTACTTC.

V gene TRBV21-1 combines with J gene TRBJ2-1; the DNA was not used to check the table's D call, TRBD2. TRBV21-1 is flagged as a pseudogene. CDR3 size: 16 residues. CDR3 residues: CASSTDREEAGNEQFF. The CDR3 nucleotides are TGTGCCAGCAGCACAGACCGGGAGGAAGCGGGGAATGAGCAGTTCTTC.

The gene calls are TRBV6-2 or TRBV6-3 and TRBJ2-7; TRBD1 aligns across 7 bases. The CDR3 is 16 amino acids. Germline V gives CDR1 MNHEY, CDR2 SVGEGT. V shed 2 bases and J 0 bases; nucleotides not matched to a gene: 7. CDR3 residues: CASSYPTGRLSYEQYF. For the CDR3, the DNA is TGTGCCAGCAGTTACCCGACAGGGCGACTCTCCTACGAGCAGTACTTC.

This sequence joins TRBV19 and TRBJ2-2; TRBD2 aligns across 11 bases. Germline loops: CDR1 LNHDA, CDR2 SQIVND (reference sequence). CDR3 length: 17 residues. V trimming: 5 bases; J trimming: 0 bases; junction bases outside the gene matches: 5. The CDR3 sequence is CASSAGLAATNTGELFF. CDR3 coding DNA: TGTGCCAGTAGTGCGGGACTAGCGGCAACGAACACCGGGGAGCTGTTTTTT.